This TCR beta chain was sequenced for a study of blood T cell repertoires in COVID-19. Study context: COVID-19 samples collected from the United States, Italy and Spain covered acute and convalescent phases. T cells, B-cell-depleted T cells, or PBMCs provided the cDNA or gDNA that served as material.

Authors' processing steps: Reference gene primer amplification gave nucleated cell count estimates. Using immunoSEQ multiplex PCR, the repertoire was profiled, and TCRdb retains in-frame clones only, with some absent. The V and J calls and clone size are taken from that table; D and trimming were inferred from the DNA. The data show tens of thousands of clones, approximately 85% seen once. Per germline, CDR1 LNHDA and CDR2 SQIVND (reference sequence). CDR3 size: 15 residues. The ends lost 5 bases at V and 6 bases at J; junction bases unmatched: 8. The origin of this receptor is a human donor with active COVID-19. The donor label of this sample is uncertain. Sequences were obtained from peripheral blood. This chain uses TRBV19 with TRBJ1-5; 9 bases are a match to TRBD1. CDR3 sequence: CASSLGQGNTQPQHF. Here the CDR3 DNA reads TGTGCCAGTAGTCTCGGACAGGGGAACACTCAGCCCCAGCATTTT.